This T cell receptor beta chain was obtained from a study of blood T cells in healthy people across ages. Study-wide results and limits: PBMCs were not sorted, which prevented a conclusive comparison of naive versus antigen-experienced cells. Aged donors had fewer naive CD4+ cells and lower diversity than long-lived donors.

This CDR3 spans 17 amino acids. The trim removed 3 bases at V and 6 bases at J, leaving 12 bases unmatched. CDR1 is LGHNA, CDR2 YSLEER, per germline. A note on this clonotype: Its antigen is unknown.

A second PCR of about 6 to 11 cycles used a sample-barcoded 5' primer and a J-beta primer mix. Template switching added a 12-random-nucleotide identifier to every cDNA molecule. Via MiXCR, TCRdb re-called the 5' RACE reads, giving one row per CDR3 protein. The sample records about a million distinct CDR3 sequences, more than 30% being singletons. The TCR originated in a man younger than 35 in good health. The sequenced sample was blood. V gene TRBV4-3 combines with J gene TRBJ1-5; 9 nucleotides align to TRBD1. Here the CDR3 DNA reads TGCGCCAGCAGCCACTCCCCCCCGGGACAGGGATTTCAGCCCCAGCATTTT. Its translation: CASSHSPPGQGFQPQHF.